The 20 T cell receptor beta chains below all came from one sample that was sequenced in a study of technical replicates of blood from a few donors. Here immunoSEQ multiplex PCR was the method, and the copy in TCRdb shows in-frame clones only, minus some. The repertoire has tens of thousands of clones, 96% of them found once; the top ten carry approximately 0.39%. Sequencing input: T cells isolated from PBMCs. These receptors were collected from a human donor in good health.

On this clone: Sequence at one end of the junction differs from germline and may be a read error. The chain has TRBV7-7 and TRBJ2-2; TRBD2 might be the D (6 bases). This CDR3 has 17 amino acids. From germline, CDR1 is SSHAT and CDR2 FNYEAQ (reference sequence). For the CDR3, the DNA is TGTGCTAGCAGCCCTGTTCCTAGCGATTCTAACACCGGGGAGCTGTTTTTT. Amino acid sequence: CASSPVPSDSNTGELFF.

This chain joins TRBV7-9 and TRBJ2-7, with TRBD2 as a possible D gene (6 bases). Germline V lookup: CDR1 SEHNR, CDR2 FQNEAQ (reference sequence). V was clipped by 4 bases and J by 3 bases, with 16 bases between them. The CDR3 is made up of 15 amino acids. The CDR3 DNA reads as TGTGCCAGCAGCTCCCGGGACTCAAAAATCTACGAGCAGTACTTC. Translated, it gives CASSSRDSKIYEQYF.

The chain uses TRBV9 and TRBJ2-2; 7 nucleotides align to TRBD2. After removal of 1 base from V and 11 bases from J, the junction contained 11 bases not matched to a gene. The CDR3 totals 15 residues. Per germline, CDR1 SGDLS and CDR2 YYNGEE. The DNA of the CDR3 is TGTGCCAGCAGCGTATCTAGCGGCCAGGCTCGAGAGCTGTTTTTT. Translated, it gives CASSVSSGQARELFF.

The chain employs TRBV4-1 and TRBJ2-7; no clear D. Germline CDR1 and CDR2: MGHRA and YSYEKL. The CDR3 loop spans 16 amino acids. Trimming took 1 base from V and 2 from J, leaving 15 bases between them. Written as DNA, the CDR3 is TGCGCCAGCAGCCAAGTATCTGGGCAGTTTACCTACGAGCAGTACTTC. It codes for CASSQVSGQFTYEQYF.

V gene TRBV27 combines with J gene TRBJ1-2; D may be TRBD1 (6 bases). The germline V gene encodes CDR1 MNHEY and CDR2 SMNVEV (reference sequence). The CDR3 has 14 amino acids. V shed 3 bases and J shed 5 bases, with 13 bases lying between them. CDR3 residues: CASSLNRVGYGYTF. The CDR3 DNA reads TGTGCCAGCAGTTTGAACAGGGTGGGGTATGGCTACACCTTC.

This clone has just one count. The chain employs TRBV7-3 and TRBJ2-7; 9 bases align to TRBD2. Germline CDR1 reads SGHTA; CDR2 reads FQGTGA. The CDR3 length is 15 residues. Losses at the gene ends were 6 bases for V and 0 bases for J; bases not matched to a gene: 6. The CDR3 nucleotides read TGTGCCAGCAGTGCGGGGGGGGGCAGCTCCTACGAGCAGTACTTC. This codes for CASSAGGGSSYEQYF.

V gene TRBV5-8 combines with J gene TRBJ2-7; D may be TRBD2 (6 bases). The CDR3 is 14 residues long. Germline loops: CDR1 SGHTS, CDR2 YDEGEE. Between the trimmed V and J ends, which lost 5 bases and 3 bases, there was a span of 15 bases. The CDR3 DNA is TGTGCCAGCAGTCCCGGAGTTAGCGGCTACGAGCAGTACTTC. The encoded protein is CASSPGVSGYEQYF.

The chain uses TRBV2 and TRBJ2-7; 11 bases align to TRBD2. In germline, CDR1 is SNHLY, CDR2 FYNNEI. V lost 11 bases to trimming and J lost 5 bases; unmatched junction nucleotides: 8. The CDR3 covers 13 residues. The CDR3: CASTSGSGDEQYF. In DNA, the CDR3 is TGTGCCTCAACTAGCGGGAGTGGGGACGAGCAGTACTTC.

This rearrangement joins TRBV6-1 to TRBJ1-3, with D unresolved. The CDR3 sequence is 13 residues long. CDR1 and CDR2 (germline): MNHNS, SASEGT. Between the trimmed V and J ends, which lost 7 bases and 3 bases, there was a span of 10 bases. CDR3 DNA sequence: TGTGCCAGCACTCCAGGCCTTGGAAACACCATATATTTT. This encodes CASTPGLGNTIYF.

The CDR3 region has the DNA TGCGCCAGCAGCCAAGATCAAGCGGGAGCGGGCCTCTCGGACGAGCAGTACTTC. Amino acid sequence: CASSQDQAGAGLSDEQYF. The chain combines TRBV4-1 with TRBJ2-7; TRBD2 aligns across 8 bases. V gave up 0 bases and J gave up 5 bases; unmatched junction bases: 15. The length of the CDR3 is 18 residues. Per germline, CDR1 MGHRA and CDR2 YSYEKL.

The chain combines TRBV9 with TRBJ1-3; D gene unclear. V was pared by 4 bases and J by 1 base, with 15 bases between. Germline V gene lookup returns CDR1 SGDLS and CDR2 YYNGEE. This CDR3 has 16 amino acids. The CDR3, as DNA: TGTGCCAGCAGCCCTCCGGCGGTGATATCTGGAAACACCATATATTTT. Translated: CASSPPAVISGNTIYF.

This clone has only one observation. The chain joins TRBV10-3 to TRBJ2-5; perhaps TRBD2 as D (6 bases). V lost 8 bases, J lost 5 bases, and 6 bases lay in between. This CDR3 has 10 residues. Per the germline V gene, CDR1 is ENHRY and CDR2 is SYGVKD. The CDR3 sequence is CAIGGETQYF. In DNA, the CDR3 is TGTGCCATCGGGGGGGAGACCCAGTACTTC.

This chain uses TRBV7-9 with TRBJ2-7; perhaps TRBD2 as D (5 bases). Trimming pared 0 bases from V and 0 bases from J, leaving 12 bases between. The CDR3 runs to 16 residues. Germline CDR1 is SEHNR and CDR2 is FQNEAQ (reference sequence). The CDR3 protein is CASSLALAYNSYEQYF. The CDR3 DNA is TGTGCCAGCAGCTTAGCGCTAGCCTATAACTCCTACGAGCAGTACTTC.

The V call is TRBV18, the J call TRBJ2-1, with 9 positions matching TRBD2. Trimming cost V 2 bases and J 5 bases; bases outside gene matches: 7. The CDR3 runs to 16 residues. Germline V gives CDR1 KGHSH, CDR2 LQKENI. CDR3 amino acids: CASSPLGLAPDNEQFF. CDR3 nucleotide sequence: TGTGCCAGCTCACCATTAGGACTAGCGCCCGACAATGAGCAGTTCTTC.

The chain employs TRBV4-3 and TRBJ2-7; D gene ambiguous. Trimming took off 5 bases at V and 3 bases at J, with 8 bases between the two ends. CDR3 length: 12 residues. CDR1 is LGHNA, CDR2 YSLEER, per germline. CDR3 loop: CASSNYGYEQYF. CDR3 in DNA: TGCGCCAGCAGCAATTACGGCTACGAGCAGTACTTC.

The rearrangement joins TRBV11-3 to TRBJ2-3; 9 bases fit TRBD2. This CDR3 is built from 15 residues. V shed 1 base, J shed 2 bases, and the junction held 1 base outside the gene matches. Germline assignment: CDR1 SGHNT and CDR2 YENEEA. The CDR3 nucleotides are TGTGCCAGCAGCTTAGGACTAGCGGCCACAGATACGCAGTATTTT. Its translation: CASSLGLAATDTQYF.

The table lists this clone with a count of one. V is TRBV18 and J is TRBJ2-3; D call uncertain. Looked up from germline, CDR1 is KGHSH and CDR2 is LQKENI. The CDR3 runs to 15 residues. Trimming stripped 4 bases from V and 1 base from J, with 12 bases between. The DNA of the CDR3 is TGTGCCAGCTCACACCGAAGAGATGGCACAGATACGCAGTATTTT. This codes for CASSHRRDGTDTQYF.

This clone was counted a few times. J is TRBJ1-5 and V is TRBV2, with D possibly matching TRBD1 (5 bases). The CDR3 spans 14 residues. The V gene lost 2 bases and the J gene lost 0 bases, with 5 bases spanning the gap. The V gene's germline CDR1 is SNHLY and CDR2 FYNNEI. The CDR3 bases are TGTGCCAGCAGTGAACAGGGTAGCAATCAGCCCCAGCATTTT. Its translation is CASSEQGSNQPQHF.

The J gene is TRBJ1-2, the V gene TRBV6-5, with TRBD1 matching over 9 bases. V shed 6 bases, J shed 7 bases, and the junction held 6 bases outside the gene matches. The germline V gene encodes CDR1 MNHEY and CDR2 SVGAGI. CDR3 length: 13 residues. CDR3 coding DNA: TGTGCCAGCAGACCGGGACAGGGATCTGGCTACACCTTC. Protein: CASRPGQGSGYTF.

This clone was seen many times. The chain links TRBV18 to TRBJ1-5; 7 bases agree with TRBD1. Germline V lookup: CDR1 KGHSH, CDR2 LQKENI. The CDR3 has 15 amino acids. V gave up 0 bases and J gave up 3 bases; unmatched junction bases: 2. The CDR3 DNA reads TGTGCCAGCTCACCACCTGACAGGGCCAATCAGCCCCAGCATTTT. Protein product: CASSPPDRANQPQHF.